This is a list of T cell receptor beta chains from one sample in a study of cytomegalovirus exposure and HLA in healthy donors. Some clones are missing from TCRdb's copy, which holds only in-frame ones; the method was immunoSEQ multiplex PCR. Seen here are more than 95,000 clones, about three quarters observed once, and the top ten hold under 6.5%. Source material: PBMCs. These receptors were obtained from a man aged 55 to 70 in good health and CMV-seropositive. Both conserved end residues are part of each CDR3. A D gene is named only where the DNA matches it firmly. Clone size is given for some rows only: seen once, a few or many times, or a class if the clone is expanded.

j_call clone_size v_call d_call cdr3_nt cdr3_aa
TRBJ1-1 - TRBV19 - TGTGCCAGTAGTATAGAAGGGGTGAACACTGAAGCTTTCTTT CASSIEGVNTEAFF
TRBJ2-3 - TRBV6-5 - TGTGCCAGCAGAGGAGGCGGGAGCACAGATACGCAGTATTTT CASRGGGSTDTQYF
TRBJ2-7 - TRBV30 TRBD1 TGTGCCTGGAGTCCACCGCCGGGACAGGGAGGCTACGAGCAGTACTTC CAWSPPPGQGGYEQYF
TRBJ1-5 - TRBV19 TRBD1 TGTGCCAGTAGTCACGGACAGGTCCATCAGCCCCAGCATTTT CASSHGQVHQPQHF
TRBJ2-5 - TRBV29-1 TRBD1 TGCAGCGCCGAGGGGACAGGGGGAGAGACCCAGTACTTC CSAEGTGGETQYF
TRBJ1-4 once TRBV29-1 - TGCAGCGTTGGACAGCCTCATGAAAAACTGTTTTTT CSVGQPHEKLFF
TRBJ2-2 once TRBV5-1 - TGCGCCAGCAGCTTGGCCACGAACACCGGGGAGCTGTTTTTT CASSLATNTGELFF
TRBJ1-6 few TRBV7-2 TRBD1 TGTGCCAGCAGCCCCGGAAACAGGGGTGGAAAGTCACCCCTCCACTTT CASSPGNRGGKSPLHF
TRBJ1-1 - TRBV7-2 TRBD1 TGTGCCAGCAGCCTCGGACAGGGTCCTAACAGGGCTTTCTTT CASSLGQGPNRAFF
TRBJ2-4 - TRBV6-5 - TGTGCCAGCAGTTACGACAGGCTAGCCAAAAACATTCAGTACTTC CASSYDRLAKNIQYF
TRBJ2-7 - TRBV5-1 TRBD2 TGCGCCAGCAGCGTGTTAGCGGGGGGGCCAAACGGCGAGCAGTACTTC CASSVLAGGPNGEQYF
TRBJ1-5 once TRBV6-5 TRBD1 TGTGCCAGCAGTGGACAGGGCGTTGTTCCTCCCCAGCATTTT CASSGQGVVPPQHF
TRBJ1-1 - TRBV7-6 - TGTGCCAGCAGCCTACTACAGGGAATTGAGGGCACTGAAGCTTTCTTT CASSLLQGIEGTEAFF
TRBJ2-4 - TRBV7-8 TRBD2 TGTGCCAGCAGCTTACGGGGGGGGACCAAAAACATTCAGTACTTC CASSLRGGTKNIQYF
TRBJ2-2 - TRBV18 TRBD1 TGTGCCAGCTCACTGGACAGGGGGATCGGGGAGCTGTTTTTT CASSLDRGIGELFF
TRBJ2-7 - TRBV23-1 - TGCGCCAGCAGTCAATCCCCGCAGGGCCCCTACGAGCAGTACTTC CASSQSPQGPYEQYF
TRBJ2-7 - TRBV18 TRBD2 TGTGCCAGCTCACCATGGTCGACCGGGGGGGAGCAGTACTTC CASSPWSTGGEQYF